What follows describes a single TCR beta chain. The antigen is undetermined. The data belong to a study of CD8+ T cells in alopecia areata. Whole-study findings and limits: More clonal than normal scalp was lesional scalp, particularly alopecia totalis/universalis. Many expanded lesional clones remained in scalp and blood on tofacitinib.

The CDR3 is made up of 15 amino acids. The germline gives CDR1 MGHRA, CDR2 YSYEKL. The V segment lost 8 bases and the J segment 7 bases; nucleotides outside the gene matches: 16. Indicated treatment: oral pan-JAK inhibitor, 5-10 mg twice daily. RNA extraction and reverse transcription yielded cDNA as sequencing template. The assay was immunoSEQ multiplex PCR, and TCRdb's table has in-frame clones only and misses some. The sample holds around 150,000 clones, 60% to 75% seen once. Specimen: CD4+ T cells sorted from blood, collected at week 24, from a patient treated with tofacitinib. J is TRBJ1-1 and V is TRBV4-1; 7 nucleotides match TRBD1. The receptor was derived from a human donor with alopecia areata. The CDR3 reads CASAGGTAMGFEAFF. The DNA for the CDR3 is TGCGCCAGCGCAGGTGGGACAGCCATGGGCTTTGAAGCTTTCTTT.